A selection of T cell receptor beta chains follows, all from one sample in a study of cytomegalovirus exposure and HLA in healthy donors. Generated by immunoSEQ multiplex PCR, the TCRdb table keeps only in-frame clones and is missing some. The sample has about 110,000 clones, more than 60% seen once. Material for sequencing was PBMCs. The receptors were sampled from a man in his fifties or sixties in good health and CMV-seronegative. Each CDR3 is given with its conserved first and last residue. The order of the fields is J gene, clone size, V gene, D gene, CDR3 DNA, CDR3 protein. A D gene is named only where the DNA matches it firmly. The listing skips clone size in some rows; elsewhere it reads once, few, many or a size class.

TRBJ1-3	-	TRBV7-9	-	TGTGCCAGCAGCTTAGTACAAACCTCTGGAAACACCATATATTTT	CASSLVQTSGNTIYF
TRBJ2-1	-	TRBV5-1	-	TGCGCCAGCAGCTTGGTTTGGGCCAGCTCCTACAATGAGCAGTTCTTC	CASSLVWASSYNEQFF
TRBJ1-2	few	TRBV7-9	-	TGTGCCAGCAGCTTGGGGGGGATTAACTATGGCTACACCTTC	CASSLGGINYGYTF
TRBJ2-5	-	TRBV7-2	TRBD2	TGTGCCAGCAGCTTTCTAAGCGGGGGGGCAGGTGAGACCCAGTACTTC	CASSFLSGGAGETQYF
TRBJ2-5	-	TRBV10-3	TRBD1	TGTGCCATCAGTGGTTGGACAGGGGGTGGAGAGACCCAGTACTTC	CAISGWTGGGETQYF
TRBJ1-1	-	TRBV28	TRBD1	TGTGCCAGCAGTGGACTGGGACAGGGGGAGGCTGAAGCTTTCTTT	CASSGLGQGEAEAFF
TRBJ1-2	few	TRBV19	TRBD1	TGTGCCAGTAGTCGGGACAGGTCTGGATATGGCTACACCTTC	CASSRDRSGYGYTF
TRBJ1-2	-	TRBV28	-	TGTGCCAGCAGTTTAGGGGCAGCCAGGGGCTACACCTTC	CASSLGAARGYTF
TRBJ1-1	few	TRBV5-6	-	TGTGCCAGCAGCTTGGTTCGGGGGAACACTGAAGCTTTCTTT	CASSLVRGNTEAFF
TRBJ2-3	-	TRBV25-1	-	TGTGCCAGCAGAGGGAGGCCGAGCACAGATACGCAGTATTTT	CASRGRPSTDTQYF
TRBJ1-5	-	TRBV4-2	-	TGTGCCAGCAGCCAAGAGGGAGGTAGCGGCAATCAGCCCCAGCATTTT	CASSQEGGSGNQPQHF
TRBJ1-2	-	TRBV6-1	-	TGTGCCAGCTTTCGCGGTTCCCACTATGGCTACACCTTC	CASFRGSHYGYTF
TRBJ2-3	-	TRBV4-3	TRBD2	TGCGCCAGCAGCCAAACTAGCGGCTCAGATACGCAGTATTTT	CASSQTSGSDTQYF
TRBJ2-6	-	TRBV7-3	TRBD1	TGTGCCAGCAGCTCCCCCGGACAGGGGTCCTCTGGGGCCAACGTCCTGACTTTC	CASSSPGQGSSGANVLTF
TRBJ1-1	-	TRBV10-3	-	TGTGCCATCAGTGAGGGATTAGGAGGGGGGGACACTGAAGCTTTCTTT	CAISEGLGGGDTEAFF
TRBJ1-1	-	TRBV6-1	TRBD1	TGTGCCAGCAGTTCGTGGACAGGGGCGCCTGAAGCTTTCTTT	CASSSWTGAPEAFF
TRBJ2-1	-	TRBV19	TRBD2	TGTGCCAGTAAGGTTCGAGCGGGGGACCCCTACAATGAGCAGTTCTTC	CASKVRAGDPYNEQFF
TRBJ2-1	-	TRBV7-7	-	TGTGCCAGCAGCTTCAGACTTACCTCCTACAATGAGCAGTTCTTC	CASSFRLTSYNEQFF
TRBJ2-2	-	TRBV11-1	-	TGTGCCAGCAGCTTAAACAGGGTGACCGGGGAGCTGTTTTTT	CASSLNRVTGELFF
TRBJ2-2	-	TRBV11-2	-	TGTGCCAGCAGCTTAATACAGGGTAGCACCGGGGAGCTGTTTTTT	CASSLIQGSTGELFF
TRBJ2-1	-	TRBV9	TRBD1	TGTGCCAGCAGCGTCCGCCAGGGGGCAAGTCAGTTCTTC	CASSVRQGASQFF
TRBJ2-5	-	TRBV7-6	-	TGTGCCAGCAGCTTACCACCGAGAGGGGGGGGTGAGACCCAGTACTTC	CASSLPPRGGGETQYF
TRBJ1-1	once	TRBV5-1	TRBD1	TGCGCCAGCAGCCTCTCCGACAGGGGGGACACTGAAGCTTTCTTT	CASSLSDRGDTEAFF
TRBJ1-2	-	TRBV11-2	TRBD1	TGTGCCAGCAGCTTAGATGGGCAGGGGGTTCTTTATGGCTACACCTTC	CASSLDGQGVLYGYTF
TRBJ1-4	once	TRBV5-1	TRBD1	TGCGCCAGCAGCTTGGGGGACAGTACAGCAACTAATGAAAAACTGTTTTTT	CASSLGDSTATNEKLFF
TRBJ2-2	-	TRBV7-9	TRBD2	TGTGCCAGCAGCAAGGCGGGGGTTAACACCGGGGAGCTGTTTTTT	CASSKAGVNTGELFF
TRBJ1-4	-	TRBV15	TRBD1	TGTGCCACCAGCAACAGGGGACCGGCTAATGAAAAACTGTTTTTT	CATSNRGPANEKLFF
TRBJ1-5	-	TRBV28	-	TGTGCCAGCAGTTTAGGGGGGGCCCCTTATCAAAATCAGCCCCAGCATTTT	CASSLGGAPYQNQPQHF
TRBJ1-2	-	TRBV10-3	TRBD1	TGTGCCATCAGCTTGGGACAGGGAGGAGGCTACACCTTC	CAISLGQGGGYTF
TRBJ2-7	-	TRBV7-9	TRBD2	TGTGCCAGCAGCCCATGGGCTAGCGGGGACTACGAGCAGTACTTC	CASSPWASGDYEQYF
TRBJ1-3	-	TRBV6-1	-	TGTGCCAGCAGTGAACCCAGGTACTCTGGAAACACCATATATTTT	CASSEPRYSGNTIYF
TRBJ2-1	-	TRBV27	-	TGTGCCAGCAGTTTTGTTAGATACAATGAGCAGTTCTTC	CASSFVRYNEQFF
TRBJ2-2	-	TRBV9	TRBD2	TGTGCCAGCAGCGAGGGGACTAGCGGGGGGCCCTACACCGGGGAGCTGTTTTTT	CASSEGTSGGPYTGELFF
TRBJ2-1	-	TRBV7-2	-	TGTGCCAGCAGCTTAGCACGGGAGAGGAATGAGCAGTTCTTC	CASSLARERNEQFF
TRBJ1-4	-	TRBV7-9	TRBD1	TGTGCCAGCCGCGGGACAGGCACTGAAAAACTGTTTTTT	CASRGTGTEKLFF
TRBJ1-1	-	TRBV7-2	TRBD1	TGTGCCAGCAGACCAACCGGGACAGGGAATATTATGAACACTGAAGCTTTCTTT	CASRPTGTGNIMNTEAFF
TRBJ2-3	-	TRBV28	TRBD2	TGTGCCAGCAGTCTAGCGGGGGGGCCAGATACGCAGTATTTT	CASSLAGGPDTQYF
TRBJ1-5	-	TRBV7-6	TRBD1	TGTGCCAGCAGCCCACTGGGACAGGGGGCTAGTTCCTATCAGCCCCAGCATTTT	CASSPLGQGASSYQPQHF
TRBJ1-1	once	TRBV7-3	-	TGTGCCAGCAGCTCCGGACCGGCGGGGACTGAAGCTTTCTTT	CASSSGPAGTEAFF
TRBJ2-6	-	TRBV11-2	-	TGTGCCAGCAGCTTAGAAGGGGGAACTGGGGCCAACGTCCTGACTTTC	CASSLEGGTGANVLTF
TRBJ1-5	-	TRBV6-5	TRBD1	TGTGCCAGCAGTCCTACAGGGGGGCGCAATCAGCCCCAGCATTTT	CASSPTGGRNQPQHF
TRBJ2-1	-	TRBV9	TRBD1	TGTGCCAGCAGCGTAGACAGGGGGCTAAATGAGCAGTTCTTC	CASSVDRGLNEQFF
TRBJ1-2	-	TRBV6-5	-	TGTGCCAGCAGTTACCAGATCAACTATGGCTACACCTTC	CASSYQINYGYTF
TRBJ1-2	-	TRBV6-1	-	TGTGCCAGCAGTGAAAACACAGGGTATGGCTACACCTTC	CASSENTGYGYTF
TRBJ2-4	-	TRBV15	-	TGTGCCACCAGCAGGGCCCGAACACACCCGATAGCCAAAAACATTCAGTACTTC	CATSRARTHPIAKNIQYF
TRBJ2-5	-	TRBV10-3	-	TGTGCCATCAGTGAGCATCCCCCCGAGACCCAGTACTTC	CAISEHPPETQYF
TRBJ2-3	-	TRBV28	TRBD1	TGTGCCAGCAGTTTCCGGGACAGGGTTCCAGATACGCAGTATTTT	CASSFRDRVPDTQYF
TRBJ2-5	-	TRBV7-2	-	TGTGCCAGCAGGACTAGCCAAGAGACCCAGTACTTC	CASRTSQETQYF
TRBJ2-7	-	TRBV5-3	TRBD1	TGTGCCAGAAGCTGTGGACAGGACGCTATCTCCTACGAGCAGTACTTC	CARSCGQDAISYEQYF
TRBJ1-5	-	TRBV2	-	TGTGCCAGCAGTTCAGAGGGCAGCAATCAGCCCCAGCATTTT	CASSSEGSNQPQHF
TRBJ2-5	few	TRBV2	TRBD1	TGTGCCAGCAGTTTTGACAGGGTGGAAGAGACCCAGTACTTC	CASSFDRVEETQYF
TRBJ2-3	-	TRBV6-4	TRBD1	TGTGCCAGCAGTTCCCTAGGGGGACAGGGGGTCCCACAGTATTTT	CASSSLGGQGVPQYF
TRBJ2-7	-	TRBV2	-	TGTGCCAGCAGTGGAGAGTCCCTGGGTGCGGAGTACTTC	CASSGESLGAEYF
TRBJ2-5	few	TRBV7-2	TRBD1	TGTGCCAGCAGTCGACGACAGGGGGAGACCCAGTACTTC	CASSRRQGETQYF
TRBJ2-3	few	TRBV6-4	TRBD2	TGTGCCAGCAGTGACGGGACTAGCGGGTCCCTCGGGGCAGATACGCAGTATTTT	CASSDGTSGSLGADTQYF